Below are 21 T cell receptor beta chains sequenced from a single sample in a study of OX40 agonist ivuxolimab in advanced cancers. This table comes from immunoSEQ multiplex PCR, and its TCRdb copy is limited to in-frame clones, with some not included. This table has tens of thousands of clones, approximately 83% appearing once. Sequenced material: CD4+ or CD8+ T cells sorted from blood, taken in a trial of the OX40 agonist ivuxolimab. These TCRs come from an adult with an advanced solid tumor such as melanoma, head and neck, liver or kidney cancer.

The rearrangement links TRBV5-6 to TRBJ2-5; perhaps TRBD2 as D (5 bases). The CDR3 spans 14 residues. CDR1 and CDR2 from the germline V gene are SGHDT and YYEEEE. V lost 6 bases and J 2 bases, leaving 14 bases between the germline ends. In DNA, the CDR3 is TGTGCCAGCACCATGTCGGGGTTTCAAGAGACCCAGTACTTC. Protein: CASTMSGFQETQYF.

The chain uses TRBV6-1 and TRBJ2-7; D unclear. In germline, CDR1 is MNHNS, CDR2 SASEGT. The length of the CDR3 is 12 residues. V shed 2 bases and J shed 0 bases, with 2 bases lying between them. The CDR3 DNA follows: TGTGCCAGCAGTGAACTCTCCTACGAGCAGTACTTC. Protein: CASSELSYEQYF.

The V call is TRBV11-1, the J call TRBJ2-3; no reliable D call. This CDR3 is built from 12 residues. The V and J ends lost 5 bases and 8 bases respectively, with 11 bases between them. CDR1 and CDR2 (germline): SGHAT, FQDESV (reference sequence). CDR3 amino acids: CASSPWKGTQYF. CDR3 DNA: TGTGCCAGCAGCCCTTGGAAGGGTACGCAGTATTTT.

This clone was picked up one time. The chain couples TRBV13 to TRBJ1-2; 10 positions agree with TRBD1. Germline CDR1 is PRHDT and CDR2 is FYEKMQ (reference sequence). The CDR3 contains 15 residues. The V segment lost 5 bases and the J segment 4 bases; nucleotides outside the gene matches: 7. CDR3 sequence reads: CASSRRQGASYGYTF. The CDR3 region has the DNA TGTGCCAGCAGCAGGAGACAGGGGGCGTCCTATGGCTACACCTTC.

The chain employs TRBV10-3 and TRBJ1-2, with 8 bases that match TRBD1. Germline CDR1 and CDR2: ENHRY and SYGVKD. The CDR3 covers 14 residues. V shed 10 bases, J shed 7 bases, and the junction held 14 bases outside the gene matches. The CDR3 nucleotides are TGTGCCACCACCTCTTCGACAGGGGCCCGTGGCTACACCTTC. Translation: CATTSSTGARGYTF.

The chain links TRBV7-8 to TRBJ2-5, with 12 nucleotides matching TRBD2. The CDR3 is made up of 14 amino acids. Trimming took 5 bases from V and 5 from J; bases not matched to a gene: 3. Germline V lookup: CDR1 SGHVS, CDR2 FQNEAQ. The chain's CDR3 is CASSPGLAGETQYF. The CDR3 DNA reads as TGTGCCAGCAGCCCAGGACTAGCGGGGGAGACCCAGTACTTC.

CDR3: CASRPGGLGETQYF. CDR3 DNA: TGTGCCAGCAGACCAGGGGGCCTAGGGGAGACCCAGTACTTC. The gene calls are TRBV6-6 and TRBJ2-5, with 8 bases lining up with TRBD1. This CDR3 is built from 14 residues. V lost 6 bases, J lost 5 bases, and 8 bases stayed unmatched. CDR1 and CDR2 (germline): MNHNY, SVGAGI (reference sequence).

The chain combines TRBV6-5 with TRBJ1-1; D is unclear. The CDR3 is 13 amino acids. V was pared by 6 bases and J by 1 base, with 9 bases between. Per the germline V gene, CDR1 is MNHEY and CDR2 is SVGAGI. The CDR3 DNA is TGTGCCAGCAGCAATGGATGGAACACTGAAGCTTTCTTT. This translates into CASSNGWNTEAFF.

V and J are TRBV19 and TRBJ1-5, with TRBD1 as a possible D gene (5 bases). Germline V gives CDR1 LNHDA, CDR2 SQIVND (reference sequence). This CDR3 region has 17 residues. Trimming removed 5 bases at V and 2 bases at J, with 19 bases between. Here the CDR3 DNA reads TGTGCCAGTAGTTTGTCTTCTCGGGGCCAGGGCAATCAGCCCCAGCATTTT. It translates to CASSLSSRGQGNQPQHF.

This clone was detected a few times. The gene calls are TRBV7-9 and TRBJ1-1; D unclear. V lost 4 bases and J 0 bases, leaving 15 bases between the germline ends. The CDR3 is 16 residues long. Per the germline V gene, CDR1 is SEHNR and CDR2 is FQNEAQ (reference sequence). The CDR3 sequence is CASSSLSSPVNTEAFF. The CDR3 DNA follows: TGTGCCAGCAGCTCGTTATCTTCTCCTGTGAACACTGAAGCTTTCTTT.

The chain has TRBV6-1 and TRBJ2-1; 13 bases line up with TRBD2. Losses at the gene ends were 1 base for V and 5 bases for J; bases not matched to a gene: 8. CDR1 MNHNS and CDR2 SASEGT come from the germline V gene. This CDR3 spans 18 amino acids. The CDR3 region has the DNA TGTGCCAGCAGTGAAGGGCTGGGACTAGCGGGGATAGACAATGAGCAGTTCTTC. It yields the protein CASSEGLGLAGIDNEQFF.

The table lists this clone with a few counts. The V and J genes are TRBV7-8 and TRBJ1-2; D uncertain. Per germline, CDR1 SGHVS and CDR2 FQNEAQ. The V end was cut by 1 base, the J end by 4 bases, with 10 bases between. The CDR3 has 14 amino acids. This chain's CDR3 is CASSLETKGYGYTF. DNA for the CDR3: TGTGCCAGCAGCTTAGAGACAAAGGGCTATGGCTACACCTTC.

The rearrangement joins TRBV5-4 to TRBJ2-1, with D perhaps assigned TRBD1 or TRBD2 (6 bases each). The CDR3 covers 13 residues. Germline V gene lookup returns CDR1 SGHNT and CDR2 YYREEE (reference sequence). Trimming took 0 bases from V and 8 from J, leaving 9 bases between them. This chain's CDR3 is CASSLVGGYEQFF. The CDR3 coding sequence is TGTGCCAGCAGCTTGGTGGGGGGCTATGAGCAGTTCTTC.

The rearrangement links TRBV12-1 to TRBJ1-5. TRBV12-1 is a pseudogene locus. CDR3 size: 12 residues. CDR3 region: CASSLWGQPQHF. The CDR3 DNA sequence: TGTGCCAGCAGCTTGTGGGGGCAGCCCCAGCATTTT.

V and J are TRBV6-6 and TRBJ1-2, with D possibly TRBD1 on 6 matching bases. The V end was cut by 1 base, the J end by 8 bases, with 14 bases between. Looked up from germline, CDR1 is MNHNY and CDR2 is SVGAGI (reference sequence). The CDR3 covers 14 residues. CDR3 amino acids: CASSYYPGEAGYTF. In DNA, the CDR3 is TGTGCCAGCAGTTACTACCCAGGGGAGGCGGGCTACACCTTC.

V usage is TRBV28 and J usage is TRBJ1-5; D gene unclear. Germline loops: CDR1 MDHEN, CDR2 SYDVKM. The CDR3 sequence is 13 residues long. V lost 5 bases to trimming and J lost 4 bases, with 9 bases between them. The CDR3 sequence: CASSPPHNQPQHF. Written as DNA, the CDR3 is TGTGCCAGCAGTCCACCCCATAATCAGCCCCAGCATTTT. Complete variable domain (other parts from reference TRBV28 and TRBJ1-5): DVKVTQSSRYLVKRTGEKVFLECVQDMDHENMFWYRQDPGLGLRLIYFSYDVKMKEKGDIPEGYSVSREKKERFSLILESASTNQTSMYLCASSPPHNQPQHFGDGTRLSIL.

This clone was recorded once. This chain links TRBV19 with TRBJ2-3; no clear D gene. This CDR3 has 15 residues. Germline loops: CDR1 LNHDA, CDR2 SQIVND (reference sequence). V shed 3 bases and J shed 0 bases, with 10 bases lying between them. The CDR3 region is CASSMWVSSTDTQYF. The CDR3 bases are TGTGCCAGTAGTATGTGGGTCAGTAGCACAGATACGCAGTATTTT. Using reference TRBV19 and TRBJ2-3 for the parts outside the CDR3, the full variable domain is DGGITQSPKYLFRKEGQNVTLSCEQNLNHDAMYWYRQDPGQGLRLIYYSQIVNDFQKGDIAEGYSVSREKKESFPLTVTSAQKNPTAFYLCASSMWVSSTDTQYFGPGTRLTVL.

This chain links TRBV6-1 with TRBJ2-2; 10 bases align to TRBD1. Trimming took 6 bases from V and 6 from J; bases not matched to a gene: 7. Germline V CDR1 and CDR2: MNHNS, SASEGT. This CDR3 comprises 15 residues. The DNA of the CDR3 is TGTGCCAGCAGGACAGGGGGCACTAGGGCCGGGGAGCTGTTTTTT. Amino acid sequence: CASRTGGTRAGELFF.

This clone was seen only once. The V and J genes are TRBV5-1 and TRBJ2-7; a possible D gene is TRBD2 (7 bases). V was clipped by 0 bases and J by 0 bases, with 16 bases between them. The CDR3 covers 17 residues. Germline CDR1 reads SGHRS; CDR2 reads YFSETQ. The CDR3 coding sequence is TGCGCCAGCAGCTTGGTACCGCGCGGGGGCCTCTCCTACGAGCAGTACTTC. Amino acid sequence: CASSLVPRGGLSYEQYF.

V and J are TRBV30 and TRBJ2-1, with 7 bases matching TRBD2. Germline CDR1 and CDR2: GTSNPN and SVGIG (reference sequence). The CDR3 is 13 residues long. Unmatched junction bases numbered 9, after V lost 8 bases and J lost 5 bases. The CDR3: CARASGLNNEQFF. Here the CDR3 DNA reads TGTGCCCGTGCTAGCGGACTTAACAATGAGCAGTTCTTC.

CDR3 in DNA: TGTGCCAGCAGCCAGACATACCGGGGGAACACCGGGGAGCTGTTTTTT. The encoded protein is CASSQTYRGNTGELFF. The chain carries TRBV4-2 and TRBJ2-2; weak D call: TRBD2 (5 bases). The CDR3 totals 16 residues. Germline values: CDR1 LGHNA, CDR2 YNFKEQ. V was cut by 3 bases and J by 1 base, with 12 bases left in between.